This T cell receptor (beta chain) came from a study of blood T cells in healthy people across ages. Background on the study: Template switching captured about one barcoded beta molecule per two T cells. General observations from the study: Among long-lived donors, naive CD4+ cells were more numerous and diversity higher than in aged donors.

With a J-beta primer mix and a sample-barcoded 5' primer, a second PCR ran about 7 to 11 cycles. TCRdb itself ran the 5' RACE reads through MiXCR, one entry per CDR3 protein. The sample yields over 700,000 distinct CDR3 sequences, around half seen once. Samples had at least 6 million PBMCs isolated from them. Turning to this clonotype: The antigen remains undetermined.

The clonotype was recovered from a man older than 75 in good health. Material: blood.

CDR3 region: CASSQDVAATYEQYF. CDR3 DNA: TGTGCCAGCAGCCAAGATGTGGCGGCAACCTACGAGCAGTACTTC. This chain links TRBV4-2 with TRBJ2-7; D is undetermined. The CDR3 sequence is 15 residues long. Per germline, CDR1 LGHNA and CDR2 YNFKEQ. With 0 bases removed from V and 2 bases from J, the gap between germline ends came to 11 bases.